This T cell receptor (beta chain) was captured by sequencing in a study of blood T cells in healthy people across ages. Broader study findings: Strong correlation linked observed beta diversity and percent naive T cells. Fewer expanded clones and more diversity marked long-lived versus aged donors.

This clonotype has only a few counts. Antigen: not known. Then a second PCR, running roughly 6 to 11 cycles, was carried out with a sample-barcoded 5' primer and a J-beta primer mix. TCRdb itself ran the 5' RACE reads through MiXCR, one entry per CDR3 protein. Of about 1 million distinct CDR3 sequences listed, under 55% are singletons. The CDR3 is made up of 14 amino acids. Trimming cost V 4 bases and J 4 bases; bases outside gene matches: 6. CDR1 MNHEY and CDR2 SVGAGI come from the germline V gene. The sample was blood. This TCR was sampled from a woman between 55 and 75 years old in good health. The chain recombines TRBV6-5 with TRBJ2-7; 8 bases agree with TRBD1. The CDR3 here is CASSLGQVKYEQYF. The CDR3 DNA follows: TGTGCCAGCAGTTTGGGACAGGTCAAATACGAGCAGTACTTC.